This entry concerns a single TCR beta chain. The antigen is undetermined. One base away lies a much larger clone, so this may be a sequencing read error. In germline, CDR1 is SNHLY, CDR2 FYNNEI. The CDR3 has 12 residues. The sample comes from a study of blood T cells in healthy people across ages. Study-level points and caveats: It was not possible, with unsorted PBMCs, to conclusively compare naive and antigen-experienced cells. More naive CD4+ cells and higher diversity were found in long-lived than in aged donors.

Caucasian individuals from Russia who were healthy and aged about 6 to 95 acted as donors. Each individual donor underwent a draw of 8.5 to 10 milliliters of peripheral blood. It was with a sample-barcoded 5' primer and a J-beta primer mix that a second PCR of roughly 7 to 12 cycles was run. TCRdb re-called the 5' RACE reads through MiXCR, storing one row per CDR3 protein. The sample has about 670,000 distinct CDR3 sequences, 45% to 60% seen once; the top ten hold about 14%. The sequenced material came from blood. The chain has TRBV2 and TRBJ2-1; D call uncertain. This clonotype was obtained from a woman of 80 years or more in good health. Here the CDR3 DNA reads TGTGCCATCAGTGACCCTTTCAATGAGCAGTTCTTC. This sequence encodes CAISDPFNEQFF.